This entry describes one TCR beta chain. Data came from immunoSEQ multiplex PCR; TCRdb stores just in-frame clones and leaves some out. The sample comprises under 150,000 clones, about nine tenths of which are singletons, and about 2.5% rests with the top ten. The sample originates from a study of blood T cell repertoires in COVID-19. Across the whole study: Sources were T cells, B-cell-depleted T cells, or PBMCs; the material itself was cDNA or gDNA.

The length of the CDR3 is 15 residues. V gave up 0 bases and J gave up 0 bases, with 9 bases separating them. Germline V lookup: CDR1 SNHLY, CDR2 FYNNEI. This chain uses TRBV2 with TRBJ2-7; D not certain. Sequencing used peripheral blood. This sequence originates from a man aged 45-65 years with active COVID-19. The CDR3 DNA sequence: TGTGCCAGCAGTGAAGCGCGGAGCAGCTCCTACGAGCAGTACTTC. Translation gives CASSEARSSSYEQYF.